This entry is about one T cell receptor (beta chain). What it binds is not known. This entry belongs to a study of vaccination and CD4 T cells after COVID-19. Study background: Post-vaccine sample collection happened at a median of approximately 70 days after dose two, ranging 14 to 241.

Trimming took off 0 bases at V and 4 bases at J, with 16 bases between the two ends. Germline lookup yields CDR1 DFQATT and CDR2 SNEGSKA (reference sequence). This CDR3 contains 16 residues. Time point: late sampling 161 to 241 days after vaccination in three convalescent patients. Treatment meaning: approximately nine-day PBMC culture with coronavirus spike peptide pools or control peptides (ViraFEST assay). Researchers reported culturing a few million PBMCs per well with 8.5 to 10 IU/ml IL-2 and 8 to 10 ug/ml peptide pools. At the Johns Hopkins FTIC core, DNA taken from cultured CD4+ T cells was sequenced by way of the Oncomine TCR Beta short-read assay. TCRdb re-called the PCR reads with MiXCR, one entry per CDR3 protein. The profile shows around 18,000 distinct CDR3 sequences, around 50% of them singletons.

The chain carries TRBV20-1 and TRBJ1-5; no definite D call. The clonotype comes from a human donor who had recovered from COVID-19. This material consisted of CD4+ T cells from blood, cultured in vitro, taken about 7 months after SARS-CoV-2 vaccination. The CDR3 sequence: CSARDMRIGYNQPQHF. CDR3 in DNA: TGCAGTGCTAGAGATATGCGTATCGGGTATAATCAGCCCCAGCATTTT.